This T cell receptor (beta chain) derives from a study of T cells after yellow fever vaccination. This clonotype was counted a few times. The antigen is unknown. The CDR3 runs 12 residues. Germline values: CDR1 GTSNPN, CDR2 SVGIG (reference sequence). J was trimmed by 4 bases and V by 4 bases; bases with no gene match: 1. Each CDR3 protein gets one entry after TCRdb re-called the 5' RACE reads with MiXCR. Among 200,000 to 300,000 distinct CDR3 sequences, about 7% were seen once, and the ten largest hold 0.8% to 1.2%. Study-wide results and caveats: Weaker overall, the secondary response nonetheless peaked faster (day 5 versus 15). The booster response re-showed most primary clones: over 95% CD4, more than 70% CD8. Of the clonotypes, a small share occurred in both CD4 and CD8 compartments. FACS-sorted repertoires might harbor abundant contaminating clonotypes from the bulk population.

The clonotype was recovered from a young man who received the YFV17D yellow fever vaccine. V gene TRBV30 combines with J gene TRBJ2-7, with 10 bases identical to TRBD2. Sequenced here: CD4+ T cells sorted from PBMCs, sampled on the day of the yellow fever booster vaccination. DNA for the CDR3: TGTGCCTGGACTAGCGGGAGTTACGAGCAGTACTTC. Translated: CAWTSGSYEQYF.